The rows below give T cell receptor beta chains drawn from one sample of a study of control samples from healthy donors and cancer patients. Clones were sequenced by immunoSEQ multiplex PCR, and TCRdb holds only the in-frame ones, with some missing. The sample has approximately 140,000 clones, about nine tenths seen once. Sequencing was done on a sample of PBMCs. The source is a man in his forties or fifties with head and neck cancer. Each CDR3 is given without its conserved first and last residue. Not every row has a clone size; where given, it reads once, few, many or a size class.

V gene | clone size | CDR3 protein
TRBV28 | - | ASSGRSANVLT
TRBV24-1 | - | ATQPAGEGYNEQF
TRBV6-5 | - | ASKLGGNNEKLF
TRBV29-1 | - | SVYRGDGYT
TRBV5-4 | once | ASSLDQGRGYGYT
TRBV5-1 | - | ASSPLPGQGQTQY
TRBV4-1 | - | ASSQEGIGLYNEQF
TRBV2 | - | ASSEGDRGLHEKLF
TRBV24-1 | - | ATSDNTPHSGRDTGELF
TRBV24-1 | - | ATSQTGGITEAF
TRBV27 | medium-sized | ASSPLSGHNLYEQY
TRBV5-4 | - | ASSVTETDTQY
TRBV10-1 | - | ASSEGGSFRETQY
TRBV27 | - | ASSLDLSDTAEAF
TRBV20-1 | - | SASGDRGPAMGQPQH
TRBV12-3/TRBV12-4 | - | ASSFTGNEQF
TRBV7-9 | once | ASSGLAGRSSTDTQY
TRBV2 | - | ASSEVGSSYEQY
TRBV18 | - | ASAGKGEKLF
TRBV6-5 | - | ASSLQKNTEAF
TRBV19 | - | ASTQRDRTGELF
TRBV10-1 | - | ASSDGWTEAF
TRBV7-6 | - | ASSLEGGTSGLRTDTQY
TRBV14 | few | ASSQEQTTYEQY
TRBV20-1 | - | SASLQSYNEQF
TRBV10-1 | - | ASEAGAGDTQY
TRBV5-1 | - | ASSLMEGRNTEAF
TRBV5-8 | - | ASSPRALDTEAF
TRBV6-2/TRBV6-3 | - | ASSYSTSGRGGTDTQY
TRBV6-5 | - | ASSLGSANEQY
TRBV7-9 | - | ASSSLDGGTSSYEQY
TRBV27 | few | ASSLNGGYEQY
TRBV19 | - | ASSNRQGMNYGYT
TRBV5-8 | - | ASSSPLPPENTIY
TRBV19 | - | ASNWDSNTGELF
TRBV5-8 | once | ASSYRGSGTDTQY
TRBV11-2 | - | ASSRPQGPTYEQY
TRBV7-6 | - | ASSLAGGLYNEQF
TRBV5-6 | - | ASSVTGFGLGETQY
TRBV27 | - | ASSYGIRSPDTQY
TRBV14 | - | ASSQVGQGARNTGELF
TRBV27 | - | ASSVRGPANSPLH
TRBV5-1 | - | ASSAGLAYAWHEQY
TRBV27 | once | ASSPTGAIQY
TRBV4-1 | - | ASSPHSRQDTEAF
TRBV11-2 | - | ASSPGGTRRDTQY
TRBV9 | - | ASSVEGTTYEQY